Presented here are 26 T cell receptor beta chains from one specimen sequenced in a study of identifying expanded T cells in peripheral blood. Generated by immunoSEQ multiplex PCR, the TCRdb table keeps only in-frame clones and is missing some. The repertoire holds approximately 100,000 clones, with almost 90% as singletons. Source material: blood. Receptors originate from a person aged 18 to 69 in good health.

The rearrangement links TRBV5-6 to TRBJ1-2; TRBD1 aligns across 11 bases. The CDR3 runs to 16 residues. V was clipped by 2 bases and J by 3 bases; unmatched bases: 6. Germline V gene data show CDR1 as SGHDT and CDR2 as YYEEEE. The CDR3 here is CASSFGTGGTDYGYTF. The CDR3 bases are TGTGCCAGCAGCTTCGGGACAGGGGGAACCGACTATGGCTACACCTTC.

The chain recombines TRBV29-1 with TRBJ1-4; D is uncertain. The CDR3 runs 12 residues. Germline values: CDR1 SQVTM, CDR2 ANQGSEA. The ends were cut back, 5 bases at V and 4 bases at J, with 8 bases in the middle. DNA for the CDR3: TGCAGCGTTCGACTGAATAATGAAAAACTGTTTTTT. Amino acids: CSVRLNNEKLFF.

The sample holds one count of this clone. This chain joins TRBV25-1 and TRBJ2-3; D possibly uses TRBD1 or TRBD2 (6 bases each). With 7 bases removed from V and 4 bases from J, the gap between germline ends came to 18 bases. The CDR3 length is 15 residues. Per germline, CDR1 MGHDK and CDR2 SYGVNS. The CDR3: CASMGRGGFSDTQYF. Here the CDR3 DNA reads TGTGCCAGCATGGGGAGAGGGGGGTTCTCAGATACGCAGTATTTT.

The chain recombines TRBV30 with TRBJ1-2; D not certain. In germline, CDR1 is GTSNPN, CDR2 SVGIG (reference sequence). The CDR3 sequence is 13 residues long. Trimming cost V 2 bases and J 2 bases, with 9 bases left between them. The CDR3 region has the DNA TGTGCCTGGAGTCCAGGAAAGAACTATGGCTACACCTTC. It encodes CAWSPGKNYGYTF.

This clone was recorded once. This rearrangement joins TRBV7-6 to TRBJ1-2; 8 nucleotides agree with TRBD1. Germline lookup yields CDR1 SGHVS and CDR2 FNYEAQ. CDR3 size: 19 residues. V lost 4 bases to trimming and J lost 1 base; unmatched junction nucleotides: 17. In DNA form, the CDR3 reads TGTGCCAGCAGCTCGCAGGGAGGGCCAGGGGGCCTGAGTAACTATGGCTACACCTTC. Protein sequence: CASSSQGGPGGLSNYGYTF.

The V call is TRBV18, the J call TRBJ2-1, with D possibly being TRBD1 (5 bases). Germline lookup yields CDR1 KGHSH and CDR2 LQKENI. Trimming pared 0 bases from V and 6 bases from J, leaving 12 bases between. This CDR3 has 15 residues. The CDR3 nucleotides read TGTGCCAGCTCACCACCGGGCAGGGCCGGCAATGAGCAGTTCTTC. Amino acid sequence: CASSPPGRAGNEQFF.

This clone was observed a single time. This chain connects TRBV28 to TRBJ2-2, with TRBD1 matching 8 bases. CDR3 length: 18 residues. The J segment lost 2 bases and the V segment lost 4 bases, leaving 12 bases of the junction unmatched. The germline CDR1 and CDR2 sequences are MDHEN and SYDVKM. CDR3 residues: CASSSPIGQGLNTGELFF. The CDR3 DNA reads TGTGCCAGCAGTTCCCCGATCGGACAGGGTTTAAACACCGGGGAGCTGTTTTTT. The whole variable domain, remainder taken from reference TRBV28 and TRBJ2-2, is DVKVTQSSRYLVKRTGEKVFLECVQDMDHENMFWYRQDPGLGLRLIYFSYDVKMKEKGDIPEGYSVSREKKERFSLILESASTNQTSMYLCASSSPIGQGLNTGELFFGEGSRLTVL.

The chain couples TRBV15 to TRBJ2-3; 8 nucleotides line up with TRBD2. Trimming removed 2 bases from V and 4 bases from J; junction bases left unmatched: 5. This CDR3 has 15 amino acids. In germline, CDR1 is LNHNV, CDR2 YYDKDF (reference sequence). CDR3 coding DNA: TGTGCCACCAGCAGACGAGCGGGAGCGTCAGATACGCAGTATTTT. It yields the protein CATSRRAGASDTQYF.

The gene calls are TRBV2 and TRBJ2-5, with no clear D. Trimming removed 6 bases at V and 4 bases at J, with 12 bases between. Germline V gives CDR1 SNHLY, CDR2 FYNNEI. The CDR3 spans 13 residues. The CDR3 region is CASSVLRVETQYF. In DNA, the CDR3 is TGTGCCAGCAGCGTGCTACGAGTAGAGACCCAGTACTTC. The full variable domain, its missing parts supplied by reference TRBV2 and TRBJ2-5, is EPEVTQTPSHQVTQMGQEVILRCVPISNHLYFYWYRQILGQKVEFLVSFYNNEISEKSEIFDDQFSVERPDGSNFTLKIRSTKLEDSAMYFCASSVLRVETQYFGPGTRLLVL.

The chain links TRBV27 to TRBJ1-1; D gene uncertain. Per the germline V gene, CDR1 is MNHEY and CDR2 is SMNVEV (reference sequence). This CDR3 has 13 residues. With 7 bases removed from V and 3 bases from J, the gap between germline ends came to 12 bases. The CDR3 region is CASTDGGDTEAFF. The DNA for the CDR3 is TGTGCCAGCACCGACGGAGGTGACACTGAAGCTTTCTTT.

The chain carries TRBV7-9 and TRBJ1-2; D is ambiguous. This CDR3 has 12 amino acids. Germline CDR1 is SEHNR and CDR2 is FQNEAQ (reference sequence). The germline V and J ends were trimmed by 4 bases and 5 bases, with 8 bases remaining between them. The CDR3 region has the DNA TGTGCCAGCAGCTCCGAGGGATATGGCTACACCTTC. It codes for CASSSEGYGYTF.

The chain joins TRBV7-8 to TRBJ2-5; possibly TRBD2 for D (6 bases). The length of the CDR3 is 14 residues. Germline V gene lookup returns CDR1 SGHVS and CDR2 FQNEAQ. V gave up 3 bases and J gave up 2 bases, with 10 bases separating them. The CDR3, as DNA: TGTGCCAGCAGCTTCCGAGGGAGGCAAGAGACCCAGTACTTC. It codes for CASSFRGRQETQYF.

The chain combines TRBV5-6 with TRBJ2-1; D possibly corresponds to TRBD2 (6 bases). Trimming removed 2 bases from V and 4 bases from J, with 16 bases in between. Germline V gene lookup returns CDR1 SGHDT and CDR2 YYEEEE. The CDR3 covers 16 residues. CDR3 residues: CASSLRVAVLYNEQFF. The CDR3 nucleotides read TGTGCCAGCAGCTTAAGGGTAGCGGTACTTTACAATGAGCAGTTCTTC.

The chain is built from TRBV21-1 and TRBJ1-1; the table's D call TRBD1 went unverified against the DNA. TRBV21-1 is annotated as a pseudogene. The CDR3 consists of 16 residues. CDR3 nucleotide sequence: TGTGCCAGCAGGGGGACAGGGGGAGTGGGGAACACTGAAGCTTTCTTT. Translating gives CASRGTGGVGNTEAFF.

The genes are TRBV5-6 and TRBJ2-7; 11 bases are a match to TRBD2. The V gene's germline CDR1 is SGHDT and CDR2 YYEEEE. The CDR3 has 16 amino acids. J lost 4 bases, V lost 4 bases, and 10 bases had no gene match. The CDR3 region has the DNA TGTGCCAGCAGCCGCCCCGGGACTAGCGGTAGATACGAGCAGTACTTC. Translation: CASSRPGTSGRYEQYF.

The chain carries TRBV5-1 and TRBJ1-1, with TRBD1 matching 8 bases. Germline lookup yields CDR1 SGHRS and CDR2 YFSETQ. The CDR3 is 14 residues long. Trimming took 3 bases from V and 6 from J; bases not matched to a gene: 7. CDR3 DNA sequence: TGCGCCAGCAGCTCGGGACAGGTGGGATCTGAAGCTTTCTTT. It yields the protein CASSSGQVGSEAFF.

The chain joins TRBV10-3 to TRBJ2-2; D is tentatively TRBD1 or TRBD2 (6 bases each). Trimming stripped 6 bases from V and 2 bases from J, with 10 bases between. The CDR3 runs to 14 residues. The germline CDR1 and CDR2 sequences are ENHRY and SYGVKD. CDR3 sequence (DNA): TGTGCCATCAGCGGGGGCCGAAACACCGGGGAGCTGTTTTTT. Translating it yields CAISGGRNTGELFF.

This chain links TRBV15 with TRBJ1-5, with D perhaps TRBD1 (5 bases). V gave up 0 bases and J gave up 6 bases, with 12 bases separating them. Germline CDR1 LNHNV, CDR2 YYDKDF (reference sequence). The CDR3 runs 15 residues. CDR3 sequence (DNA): TGTGCCACCAGCAGAGATCGGGCAGGGATTCAGCCCCAGCATTTT. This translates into CATSRDRAGIQPQHF.

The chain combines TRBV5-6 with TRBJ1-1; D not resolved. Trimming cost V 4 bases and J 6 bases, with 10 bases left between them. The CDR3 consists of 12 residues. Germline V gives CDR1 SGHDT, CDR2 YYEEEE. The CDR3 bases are TGTGCCAGCAGCGCCGGATTTTCTGAAGCTTTCTTT. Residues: CASSAGFSEAFF.

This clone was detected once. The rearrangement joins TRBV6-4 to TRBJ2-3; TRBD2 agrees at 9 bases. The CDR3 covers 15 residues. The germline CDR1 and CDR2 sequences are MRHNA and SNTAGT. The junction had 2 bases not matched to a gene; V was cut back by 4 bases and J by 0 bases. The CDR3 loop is CASSVTSGSTDTQYF. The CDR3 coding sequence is TGTGCCAGCAGTGTGACTAGCGGTAGCACAGATACGCAGTATTTT.

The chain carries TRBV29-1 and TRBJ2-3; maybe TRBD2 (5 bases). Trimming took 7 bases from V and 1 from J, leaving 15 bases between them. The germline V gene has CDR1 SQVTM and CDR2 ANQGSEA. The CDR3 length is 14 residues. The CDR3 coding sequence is TGCAGCGACGCCGGGGAGTGGGGCACAGATACGCAGTATTTT. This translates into CSDAGEWGTDTQYF.

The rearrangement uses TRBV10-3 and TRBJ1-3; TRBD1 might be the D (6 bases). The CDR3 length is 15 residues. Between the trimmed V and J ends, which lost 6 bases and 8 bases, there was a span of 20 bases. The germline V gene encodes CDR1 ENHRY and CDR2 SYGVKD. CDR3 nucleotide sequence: TGTGCCATCAGGGTTTTAGAGCGCTCAGGGGACACCATATATTTT. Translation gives CAIRVLERSGDTIYF.

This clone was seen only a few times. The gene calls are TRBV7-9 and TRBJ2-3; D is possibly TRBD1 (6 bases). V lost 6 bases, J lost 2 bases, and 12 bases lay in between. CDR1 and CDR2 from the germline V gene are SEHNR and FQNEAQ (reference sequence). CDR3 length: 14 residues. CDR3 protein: CASRLTGLTDTQYF. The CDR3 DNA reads TGTGCCAGCAGGCTGACAGGACTCACAGATACGCAGTATTTT.

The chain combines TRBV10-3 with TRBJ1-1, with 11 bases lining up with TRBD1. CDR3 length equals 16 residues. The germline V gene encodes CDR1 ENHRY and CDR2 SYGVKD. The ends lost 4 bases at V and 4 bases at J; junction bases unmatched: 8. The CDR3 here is CAISVTGQGVLTEAFF. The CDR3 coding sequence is TGTGCCATCAGTGTGACGGGACAGGGGGTCCTCACTGAAGCTTTCTTT.

CDR3 sequence: CASSPLGGYGYTF. In DNA form, the CDR3 reads TGTGCCAGCAGCCCTCTCGGGGGCTATGGCTACACCTTC. The rearrangement joins TRBV11-2 to TRBJ1-2, with D possibly being TRBD1 (5 bases). The V end lost 5 bases, the J end lost 4 bases, and 11 bases lay between the germline ends. Germline CDR1 SGHAT, CDR2 FQNNGV. CDR3 length: 13 residues.

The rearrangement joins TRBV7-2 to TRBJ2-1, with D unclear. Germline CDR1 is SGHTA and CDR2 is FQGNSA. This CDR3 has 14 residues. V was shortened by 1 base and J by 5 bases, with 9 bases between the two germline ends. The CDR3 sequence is CASSLERWHNEQFF. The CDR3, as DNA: TGTGCCAGCAGCTTAGAACGCTGGCACAATGAGCAGTTCTTC.